Listed below are T cell receptor beta chains from one sample, sequenced in a study of blood T cell repertoires in COVID-19. Using immunoSEQ multiplex PCR, the repertoire was profiled, and TCRdb retains in-frame clones only, with some absent. The sample yields approximately 46,000 clones, 82% seen once. Sequencing was done on a sample of peripheral blood. These receptors originate from a woman between 70 and 85 years old with acute or convalescent COVID-19. Each CDR3 is given with its conserved first and last residue. D genes are given only for firm matches. Part of the rows lack a size; the others show once, few, many or a class for expanded clones.

TRBV18	.	TRBJ1-1	.	CASSLGPNTEAFF	TGTGCCAGCTCCCTGGGCCCTAACACTGAAGCTTTCTTT
TRBV30	.	TRBJ2-7	few	CAWSVGRVLGEQYF	TGTGCCTGGAGTGTAGGCAGGGTATTGGGCGAGCAGTACTTC
TRBV30	.	TRBJ1-1	.	CAIQGPVTEAFF	TGTGCCATACAGGGCCCGGTCACTGAAGCTTTCTTT
TRBV6-2/TRBV6-3	.	TRBJ2-1	.	CASSSGQGGLADLYNEQFF	TGTGCCAGCAGCAGCGGACAGGGGGGACTAGCGGATCTGTACAATGAGCAGTTCTTC
TRBV6-1	TRBD1	TRBJ2-7	.	CASSQGTGFSYEQYF	TGTGCCAGCAGCCAAGGGACAGGTTTTTCCTACGAGCAGTACTTC
TRBV27	.	TRBJ2-2	.	CASSLLGGAGELFF	TGTGCCAGCAGCTTACTCGGGGGAGCCGGGGAGCTGTTTTTT
TRBV7-8	.	TRBJ1-2	.	CASSTTVMGYTF	TGTGCCAGCAGCACGACAGTTATGGGCTACACCTTC
TRBV27	TRBD1	TRBJ1-2	.	CASSGLTGGYGYTF	TGTGCCAGCAGCGGTTTGACAGGGGGTTATGGCTACACCTTC
TRBV19	TRBD1	TRBJ2-5	few	CASSTGQGSQETQYF	TGTGCCAGTAGTACGGGACAGGGATCTCAAGAGACCCAGTACTTC
TRBV19	.	TRBJ2-7	.	CASSIPGGAAYEQYF	TGTGCCAGTAGTATACCCGGAGGGGCAGCCTACGAGCAGTACTTC
TRBV11-2	.	TRBJ1-1	once	CASSPQGKNTEAFF	TGTGCCAGCAGCCCACAGGGTAAGAACACTGAAGCTTTCTTT
TRBV28	TRBD1	TRBJ1-1	once	CASSVDRVGAFF	TGTGCCAGCAGTGTGGACAGGGTGGGAGCTTTCTTT
TRBV5-1	.	TRBJ1-1	.	CASSRTELNTEAFF	TGCGCCAGCAGCAGGACAGAATTGAACACTGAAGCTTTCTTT
TRBV7-2	TRBD1	TRBJ1-2	.	CASSSQVGQGNGYTF	TGTGCCAGCAGCTCCCAAGTGGGACAGGGGAATGGCTACACCTTC
TRBV18	TRBD1	TRBJ1-1	.	CASSPPGTGIAEAFF	TGTGCCAGCTCACCACCCGGGACAGGGATCGCTGAAGCTTTCTTT
TRBV19	.	TRBJ1-2	.	CASSIGWGGAWSGYTF	TGTGCCAGTAGTATAGGTTGGGGGGGCGCTTGGAGTGGCTACACCTTC
TRBV6-6	TRBD1	TRBJ1-4	.	CASRRTGTDEKLFF	TGTGCCAGCAGGCGGACAGGGACGGACGAAAAACTGTTTTTT
TRBV24-1	TRBD1	TRBJ1-2	.	CATSDGRGLNYGYTF	TGTGCCACCAGTGATGGCAGGGGGCTTAACTATGGCTACACCTTC
TRBV6-5	TRBD2	TRBJ2-1	.	CASSPLAGAYNEQFF	TGTGCCAGCAGTCCGCTAGCGGGAGCCTACAATGAGCAGTTCTTC
TRBV19	.	TRBJ1-2	few	CASRKTENYGYTF	TGTGCCAGTAGGAAGACAGAAAACTATGGCTACACCTTC
TRBV11-2	.	TRBJ2-1	.	CASSLGQGSNEQFF	TGTGCCAGCAGCTTAGGGCAGGGCAGCAATGAGCAGTTCTTC
TRBV9	TRBD1	TRBJ1-2	once	CASSVADRDSYGYTF	TGTGCCAGCAGCGTAGCTGACCGGGACAGCTATGGCTACACCTTC
TRBV7-9	.	TRBJ2-5	.	CASSLREKTQYF	TGTGCCAGCAGCTTGAGGGAAAAGACCCAGTACTTC
TRBV4-1	TRBD1	TRBJ2-3	.	CASSQYITGGTDTQYF	TGCGCCAGCAGCCAGTATATCACAGGGGGCACAGATACGCAGTATTTT
TRBV7-3	TRBD2	TRBJ2-5	once	CASSAGLAGGVETQYF	TGTGCCAGCAGCGCGGGACTAGCGGGAGGGGTAGAGACCCAGTACTTC
TRBV4-3	TRBD2	TRBJ2-5	.	CASSLGRAGTLQETQYF	TGCGCCAGCAGCCTTGGGAGGGCAGGGACCCTTCAAGAGACCCAGTACTTC
TRBV2	.	TRBJ1-1	.	CASREDTHQNTEAFF	TGTGCCAGCAGGGAGGATACACACCAGAACACTGAAGCTTTCTTT
TRBV10-3	.	TRBJ2-3	.	CAISESGSRVAGQNTQYF	TGTGCCATCAGTGAGTCCGGATCGAGGGTAGCGGGACAGAATACGCAGTATTTT
TRBV5-5	TRBD1	TRBJ2-1	.	CASSSRGLNNYNEQFF	TGTGCCAGCAGCTCCAGGGGGCTCAACAACTACAATGAGCAGTTCTTC
TRBV19	TRBD2	TRBJ2-3	once	CASTGLAGGTDTQYF	TGTGCCAGTACCGGGCTAGCGGGAGGCACAGATACGCAGTATTTT
TRBV5-1	TRBD1	TRBJ1-4	few	CASSFQGGEKLFF	TGCGCCAGCAGCTTCCAGGGGGGTGAAAAACTGTTTTTT
TRBV4-1	.	TRBJ2-7	.	CASSQATSRGYEQYF	TGCGCCAGCAGCCAAGCTACATCTAGGGGGTACGAGCAGTACTTC
TRBV5-1	.	TRBJ2-1	.	CASSLVTGTYNEQFF	TGCGCCAGCAGCTTGGTCACAGGGACCTACAATGAGCAGTTCTTC
TRBV4-1	.	TRBJ2-2	.	CASSLITGTGELFF	TGCGCCAGCAGCCTTATAACAGGGACCGGGGAGCTGTTTTTT
TRBV18	.	TRBJ1-2	.	CASSPLAGEGGYTF	TGTGCCAGCTCACCTCTGGCAGGGGAGGGCGGCTACACCTTC
TRBV5-4	.	TRBJ2-1	.	CASSGSGLSRGNEQFF	TGTGCCAGCAGCGGGTCGGGACTCTCTAGGGGCAATGAGCAGTTCTTC
TRBV15	TRBD2	TRBJ2-1	.	CATSRDYLAEYNEQFF	TGTGCCACCAGCAGAGATTATCTAGCGGAATACAATGAGCAGTTCTTC
TRBV5-1	TRBD1	TRBJ2-1	.	CASSPVQGALWNEQFF	TGCGCCAGCAGCCCCGTCCAGGGGGCGCTCTGGAATGAGCAGTTCTTC
TRBV5-8	TRBD1	TRBJ1-3	.	CASSGHRGSNGNTIYF	TGTGCCAGCAGCGGTCACAGGGGTTCTAATGGAAACACCATATATTTT
TRBV19	.	TRBJ2-2	.	CASSLQKTNTGELFF	TGTGCCAGTAGTTTGCAGAAAACGAACACCGGGGAGCTGTTTTTT
TRBV11-3	.	TRBJ2-2	.	CASSSTSAGELFF	TGTGCCAGCAGCTCCACTAGTGCCGGGGAGCTGTTTTTT
TRBV2	TRBD2	TRBJ2-3	.	CASSGGASGVTSTDTQYF	TGTGCCAGCAGTGGTGGGGCTAGCGGGGTTACTAGCACAGATACGCAGTATTTT
TRBV18	.	TRBJ2-5	.	CASSPIQGSLQETQYF	TGTGCCAGCTCACCTATACAGGGAAGCCTCCAAGAGACCCAGTACTTC
TRBV3-1/TRBV3-2	.	TRBJ2-1	few	CASSPSIRPGGHEQFF	TGTGCCAGCAGCCCCAGTATACGGCCAGGTGGCCATGAGCAGTTCTTC
TRBV5-4	TRBD1	TRBJ2-1	.	CASSVRDRVFIPFF	TGTGCCAGCAGCGTCCGGGACAGGGTGTTTATTCCGTTCTTC